This T cell receptor beta chain was sequenced in a study of long-term antiretroviral therapy in people with HIV. Germline V CDR1 and CDR2: SGHVS, FNYEAQ. With 3 bases clipped from V and 5 bases from J, the junction kept 2 bases outside the gene matches. CDR3 length equals 14 residues. Study-level results: Repertoire dominance by clones expanded before ART was seen at all time points.

Researchers report immunoSEQ v3.0 was run at survey level. The repertoire was sequenced with immunoSEQ multiplex PCR; TCRdb's copy has only in-frame clones and lacks some. This table has about 19,000 clones, around 78% appearing once. This clone was picked up one time. Its cognate antigen is unknown. The sequence came from a man aged 50 or older with HIV. Material: unsorted PBMCs, obtained 2.2 years after starting antiretroviral therapy. This chain joins TRBV7-6 and TRBJ1-5; 9 bases are a match to TRBD1. CDR3 amino acids: CASSLGQGDQPQHF. Written as DNA, the CDR3 is TGTGCCAGCAGCTTGGGACAGGGAGATCAGCCCCAGCATTTT. The variable domain in full, with the rest retrieved from reference TRBV7-6 and TRBJ1-5, is GAGVSQSPRYKVTKRGQDVALRCDPISGHVSLYWYRQALGQGPEFLTYFNYEAQQDKSGLPNDRFSAERPEGSISTLTIQRTEQRDSAMYRCASSLGQGDQPQHFGDGTRLSIL.